The 20 T cell receptor beta chains below come from one sample, sequenced in a study of cytomegalovirus exposure and HLA in healthy donors. The PCR made use of 60 Vbeta and 13 Jbeta primers. Assay: immunoSEQ multiplex PCR; the TCRdb copy retains only in-frame clones and omits some. The sample has some 180,000 clones, 77% seen once. Sequenced: PBMCs. Receptor source: a young man in good health and CMV-seronegative.

The CDR3 bases are TGTGCCAGCAGCTTAAAGTTTGGGGGCCCCCCCTTGGGGTACTTC. It is translated as CASSLKFGGPPLGYF. This sequence joins TRBV11-2 and TRBJ2-7; the D gene is possibly TRBD1 (6 bases). Germline CDR1 reads SGHAT; CDR2 reads FQNNGV. V lost 2 bases and J 12 bases, leaving 23 bases between the germline ends. CDR3 length: 15 amino acids. The entire variable domain, with the rest obtained from reference TRBV11-2 and TRBJ2-7, is as follows: EAGVAQSPRYKIIEKRQSVAFWCNPISGHATLYWYQQILGQGPKLLIQFQNNGVVDDSQLPKDRFSAERLKGVDSTLKIQPAKLEDSAVYLCASSLKFGGPPLGYFGPGTRLTVT.

The rearrangement links TRBV5-1 to TRBJ2-5; weak D call: TRBD2 (5 bases). CDR1 SGHRS and CDR2 YFSETQ come from the germline V gene. The CDR3 loop spans 17 amino acids. V lost 3 bases and J lost 2, with 20 bases in between. CDR3 loop: CASSSGSGVPTQETQYF. For the CDR3, the DNA is TGCGCCAGCAGCTCGGGGTCCGGAGTCCCAACACAAGAGACCCAGTACTTC.

This clone was picked up one time. One end of the junction does not line up with germline, which may come from a read error. The V and J genes are TRBV7-7 and TRBJ2-5; 8 bases agree with TRBD1. Germline V gene sequence: CDR1 SSHAT, CDR2 FNYEAQ (reference sequence). The CDR3 consists of 18 residues. In DNA form, the CDR3 reads TGTGCTAGCAGCCCCGGGACAGGAATCGTTGGAGGGAAAGAGACCCAGTACTTC. It is translated as CASSPGTGIVGGKETQYF.

This clone was seen just once. The rearrangement links TRBV30 to TRBJ1-1; D gene ambiguous. Germline CDR1 reads GTSNPN; CDR2 reads SVGIG (reference sequence). There are 14 residues in the CDR3. V was shortened by 5 bases and J by 2 bases, with 15 bases between the two germline ends. The CDR3 loop is CAWRRSDQNTEAFF. The CDR3 DNA reads as TGTGCCTGGCGTCGGAGCGATCAAAACACTGAAGCTTTCTTT.

The chain carries TRBV6-5 and TRBJ1-2, with D perhaps TRBD1 (5 bases). The CDR3 covers 13 residues. The germline V and J ends were trimmed by 0 bases and 4 bases, with 6 bases remaining between them. Germline V gene lookup returns CDR1 MNHEY and CDR2 SVGAGI. CDR3 loop: CASSYSGGYGYTF. DNA for the CDR3: TGTGCCAGCAGTTACTCGGGGGGCTATGGCTACACCTTC.

This rearrangement joins TRBV5-4 to TRBJ1-1; D not resolved. Deletions cut 1 base from V and 1 base from J, with 20 bases between. CDR1 is SGHNT and CDR2 is YYREEE in the germline V gene (reference sequence). CDR3 size: 18 residues. CDR3 bases: TGTGCCAGCAGCTTGAGCGCGGGTATAGAATGGGCGAACACTGAAGCTTTCTTT. Translation gives CASSLSAGIEWANTEAFF.

DNA of the CDR3: TGTGCCTCCCGAACGGTGGGGGGGATAGCCAAAAACATTCAGTACTTC. This translates into CASRTVGGIAKNIQYF. V and J are TRBV30 and TRBJ2-4; the match to TRBD2 covers 7 bases. Losses at the gene ends were 7 bases for V and 0 bases for J; bases not matched to a gene: 12. The CDR3 extends over 16 amino acids. The germline gives CDR1 GTSNPN, CDR2 SVGIG (reference sequence).

The V call is TRBV7-3, the J call TRBJ1-1, with 9 bases aligning to TRBD1. This CDR3 comprises 13 residues. The trim removed 4 bases at V and 7 bases at J, leaving 4 bases unmatched. The germline gives CDR1 SGHTA, CDR2 FQGTGA. The CDR3 region has the DNA TGTGCCAGCAGCTCGGGACAGGGTCATGAAGCTTTCTTT. Protein product: CASSSGQGHEAFF.

On this clone: At one of its ends the junction is not consistent with the germline gene, which may arise from a read error. V and J are TRBV4-1 and TRBJ2-1; 8 nucleotides line up with TRBD2. The CDR3 loop spans 16 amino acids. CDR1 is MGHRA, CDR2 YSYEKL, per germline. DNA for the CDR3: TGCGCCAGCAGTCAAGACGGGGGCGGGAGGCCCAATGAGCAGTTCTTC. Its translation: CASSQDGGGRPNEQFF.

This chain uses TRBV27 with TRBJ2-3; D is possibly TRBD2 (5 bases). The length of the CDR3 is 12 residues. Per the germline V gene, CDR1 is MNHEY and CDR2 is SMNVEV (reference sequence). V was trimmed by 3 bases and J by 5 bases, leaving 6 bases between them. CDR3 in amino acids: CASSFRGDTQYF. CDR3 DNA: TGTGCCAGCAGTTTTCGGGGAGATACGCAGTATTTT.

The chain carries TRBV10-1 and TRBJ2-1, with TRBD2 matching over 7 bases. CDR3 size: 13 residues. CDR1 is WNHNN, CDR2 SYGVQD, per germline (reference sequence). J was trimmed by 3 bases and V by 6 bases; bases with no gene match: 2. The DNA for the CDR3 is TGCGCCAGCAGGGGGAGGGACTACAATGAGCAGTTCTTC. This gives the protein CASRGRDYNEQFF.

This clone was seen only once. The rearrangement uses TRBV4-3 and TRBJ2-5; possibly TRBD2 for D (5 bases). The DNA end lines up better with TRBJ2-7; the J call may be wrong. This CDR3 has 15 residues. Germline CDR1 LGHNA, CDR2 YSLEER. CDR3 sequence reads: CASSQEVGDSYEQYF. The CDR3 DNA reads as TGCGCCAGCAGCCAAGAGGTCGGGGACTCCTACGAGCAGTACTTC.

The chain recombines TRBV9 with TRBJ2-2, with 7 bases that match TRBD2. Trimming removed 2 bases from V and 4 bases from J; junction bases left unmatched: 5. The CDR3 totals 15 residues. CDR1 and CDR2 (germline): SGDLS, YYNGEE. The chain's CDR3 is CASSVAGVGTGELFF. The DNA of the CDR3 is TGTGCCAGCAGCGTGGCGGGAGTAGGCACCGGGGAGCTGTTTTTT.

This clone came up a few times. The chain has TRBV9 and TRBJ1-5, with TRBD1 as a possible D gene (5 bases). Per the germline V gene, CDR1 is SGDLS and CDR2 is YYNGEE. The CDR3 covers 15 residues. The V end was cut by 0 bases, the J end by 4 bases, with 11 bases between. The CDR3 sequence: CASSVGGVTNQPQHF. The CDR3 DNA reads as TGTGCCAGCAGCGTAGGGGGGGTGACAAATCAGCCCCAGCATTTT.

As DNA, the CDR3 is TGTGCCAGCAGTGGGACAGGCGTTCGGACCATATATTTT. Protein: CASSGTGVRTIYF. The chain is built from TRBV28 and TRBJ1-3, with 8 bases matching TRBD1. The CDR3 has 13 amino acids. In germline, CDR1 is MDHEN, CDR2 SYDVKM. Trimming took 5 bases from V and 10 from J; bases not matched to a gene: 7.

The CDR3 loop is CAISESASGGTNTGELFF. For the CDR3, the DNA is TGTGCCATCAGTGAGTCAGCTAGCGGGGGGACGAACACCGGGGAGCTGTTTTTT. The J gene is TRBJ2-2, the V gene TRBV10-3; 11 nucleotides align to TRBD2. Germline CDR1 reads ENHRY; CDR2 reads SYGVKD. The V gene end was trimmed by 0 bases and the J gene end by 0 bases; junction bases not matched to a gene: 3. This CDR3 spans 18 amino acids.

The V call is TRBV12-5, the J call TRBJ1-2; possibly TRBD1 for D (6 bases). V was shortened by 6 bases and J by 1 base, with 9 bases between the two germline ends. This CDR3 has 13 amino acids. Germline-derived CDR1 and CDR2 are LGHNT and FRNRAP. The CDR3 sequence is CASGRGFNYGYTF. The CDR3 DNA reads TGTGCTAGTGGCAGGGGTTTTAACTATGGCTACACCTTC. Variable domain in full (rest from reference TRBV12-5 and TRBJ1-2): DARVTQTPRHKVTEMGQEVTMRCQPILGHNTVFWYRQTMMQGLELLAYFRNRAPLDDSGMPKDRFSAEMPDATLATLKIQPSEPRDSAVYFCASGRGFNYGYTFGSGTRLTVV.

This clone has more than one count but fewer than ten. CDR3 sequence: CASSVGGLGGPRHTDTQYF. CDR3 DNA: TGTGCCAGCAGCGTGGGGGGACTAGGGGGGCCAAGACACACAGATACGCAGTATTTT. This chain joins TRBV9 and TRBJ2-3, with 8 nucleotides matching TRBD2. CDR3 length: 19 amino acids. The ends lost 2 bases at V and 2 bases at J; junction bases unmatched: 16. Per germline, CDR1 SGDLS and CDR2 YYNGEE.

The sample holds a few counts of this clone. The rearrangement uses TRBV7-9 and TRBJ2-7; maybe TRBD1 (5 bases). CDR3 length equals 14 residues. CDR1 and CDR2 from the germline V gene are SEHNR and FQNEAQ (reference sequence). Trimming took 0 bases from V and 3 from J, leaving 9 bases between them. The CDR3 protein is CASSLAGVFYEQYF. The CDR3 bases are TGTGCCAGCAGCTTAGCAGGGGTGTTCTACGAGCAGTACTTC.

V gene TRBV6-5 combines with J gene TRBJ2-1; TRBD2 agrees at 11 bases. This CDR3 region has 15 residues. Germline V lookup: CDR1 MNHEY, CDR2 SVGAGI. Trimming removed 6 bases from V and 4 bases from J; junction bases left unmatched: 5. Written as DNA, the CDR3 is TGTGCCAGCAGCCGGACTAGCGGGTTATACAATGAGCAGTTCTTC. This sequence encodes CASSRTSGLYNEQFF.